This T cell receptor (beta chain) was recorded in a study of early T cells in non-severe SARS-CoV-2 infection. In the library, individual cDNA molecules carried attached unique molecular identifiers. TCRdb processed the 5' RACE reads anew with MiXCR; each CDR3 protein has one entry. Of some 91,000 distinct CDR3 sequences in the sample, 13% were seen once. The CDR3 has 16 amino acids. J was trimmed by 4 bases and V by 6 bases; bases with no gene match: 9. This clonotype was found many times. The TCR originated in an adult who was a healthcare worker with PCR-confirmed SARS-CoV-2 infection or an uninfected control (not recorded which). Sample: whole blood. This sequence joins TRBV12-3 or TRBV12-4 and TRBJ2-6; TRBD1 agrees at 7 bases. The CDR3 protein is CASSLGGRRGANVLTF. CDR3 nucleotide sequence: TGTGCCAGCAGCCTAGGGGGCCGGCGAGGGGCCAACGTCCTGACTTTC.